This paragraph covers one TCR beta chain sequence. Its antigen is unidentified. This sample is drawn from a study of cytomegalovirus exposure and HLA in healthy donors. Germline CDR1 MRHNA, CDR2 SNTAGT. This CDR3 has 12 amino acids. Trimming removed 7 bases from V and 3 bases from J; junction bases left unmatched: 2. Points from the study as a whole: In a later analysis, an Asian-associated ancestry cluster reportedly showed fewer N-insertions than the approximately 620-donor mean. The study recorded 164 TCR beta chains that were cytomegalovirus-associated.

In the PCR, 60 Vbeta and 13 Jbeta primers were used. Methods used by the authors: It was a later analysis that counted around 85 million unique TCR beta chains, of which approximately 9.9 million were shared. The method was immunoSEQ multiplex PCR; TCRdb's version includes in-frame clones alone and lacks a portion of them. The V and J calls and clone size are taken from that table; D and trimming were inferred from the DNA. Here the sample spans about 150,000 clones, 60% to 85% being singletons. Regarding donors, all were healthy bone marrow donors. The sequenced sample consisted of PBMCs. The clonotype comes from a man aged 35 to 55 in good health and CMV-seropositive. V and J are TRBV6-4 and TRBJ2-5; 7 nucleotides align to TRBD2. DNA for the CDR3: TGTGCCAGCACGGCGGGAGAAGAGACCCAGTACTTC. Amino acid sequence: CASTAGEETQYF.